This T cell receptor (beta chain) is drawn from a study of shared clonotypes between healthy human individuals. Study overall: Per donor, three plates held CD4 naive cells, three held CD4 memory, two held CD8 naive and one held CD8 memory. Study-wide points: Larger estimated richness was generally recorded for naive subsets relative to memory subsets.

Trimming cost V 4 bases and J 4 bases, with 12 bases left between them. The CDR3 totals 15 residues. Germline V CDR1 and CDR2: SGHKS, YYEKEE (reference sequence). Some 27,000 T cell genomes, or around 180 ng DNA, went into the sorted-subset replicate PCRs. Authors' processing steps: Filtering differed for immunoSEQ, which gave only junction sequences without quality scores. Sequenced by immunoSEQ multiplex PCR; TCRdb stores in-frame clones only, minus some. D and trimming come from the DNA, and the V and J calls and clone size come from that table. Seen here are more than 2,000,000 clones, roughly nine tenths observed once, and the top ten hold 0.11% to 0.15%. Comments on this clone: Its antigen is currently unknown.

The specimen was naive CD4+ T cells sorted from blood. Subset noted: CD45RA+ positively selected. This clonotype was obtained from a man aged 18 to 30 in good health. V gene TRBV5-5 combines with J gene TRBJ1-6; D may be TRBD1 (6 bases). The CDR3 DNA sequence: TGTGCCAGCAGCAGGGGGACGGGGTATAATTCACCCCTCCACTTT. It specifies CASSRGTGYNSPLHF.